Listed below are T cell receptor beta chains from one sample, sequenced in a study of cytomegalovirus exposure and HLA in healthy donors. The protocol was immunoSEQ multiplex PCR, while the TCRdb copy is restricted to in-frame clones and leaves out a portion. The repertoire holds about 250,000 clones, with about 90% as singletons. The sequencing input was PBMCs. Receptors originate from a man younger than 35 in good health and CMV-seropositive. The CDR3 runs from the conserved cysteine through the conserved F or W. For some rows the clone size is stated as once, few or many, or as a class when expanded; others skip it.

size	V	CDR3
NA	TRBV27	CASSPNNQPQHF
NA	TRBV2	CASKTSGIETQYF
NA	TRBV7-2	CASSSRDTLATQYF
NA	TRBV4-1	CASSYGTSGSDEQFF
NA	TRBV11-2	CASSLELAGDYNEQFF
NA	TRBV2	CASSWTGAGEKLFF
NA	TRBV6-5	CASSYSGRHTGELFF
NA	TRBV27	CASRQTSGITDTQYF
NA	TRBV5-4	CASSLRGGAHGEQYF
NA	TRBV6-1	CASGTEKGGSHEQYF
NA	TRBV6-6	CASSYQSLLLSGELFF
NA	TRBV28	CASSITLTREAFF
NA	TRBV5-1	CASSLGGGSNLDGYTF
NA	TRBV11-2	CASSLAHLAGADTQYF
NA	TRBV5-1	CASSSGTGIGGYTF
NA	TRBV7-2	CASSTAGTGPYGYTF
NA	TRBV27	CASRTAFRSYEQYF
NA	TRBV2	CASSEGAGDGYTF
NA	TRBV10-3	CAISETSGGIDTQYF
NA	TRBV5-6	CASSPQPGSTYEQYF
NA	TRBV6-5	CASSYGGSGTGELFF
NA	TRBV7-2	CASSQQVRQPQHF
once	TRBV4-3	CASSHDTDTEAFF